The 3 T cell receptor beta chains below were found in one sample sequenced in a study of T cells in Graves' hyperthyroidism and ophthalmopathy. Authors of the study amplified TCR beta CDR3 regions from RNA transcripts. HTBI primers were employed in a first-round RT-PCR of the TCR CDR3. Via MiXCR, TCRdb re-called the multiplex PCR reads, giving one row per CDR3 protein. The table lists about half a million distinct CDR3 sequences, approximately 20% of them singletons. The source material was blood. Every receptor here comes from a man in his forties with Graves' ophthalmopathy.

The J gene is TRBJ1-2, the V gene TRBV19; the match to TRBD1 covers 7 bases. The CDR3 length is 12 residues. V shed 6 bases and J 4 bases; nucleotides not matched to a gene: 2. Germline assignment: CDR1 LNHDA and CDR2 SQIVND (reference sequence). Written as DNA, the CDR3 is TGTGCCAGTAGCGGACAGGCCTATGGCTACACCTTC. It encodes CASSGQAYGYTF.

The chain uses TRBV6-1 and TRBJ2-5; 12 positions agree with TRBD2. The CDR3 covers 16 residues. Germline lookup yields CDR1 MNHNS and CDR2 SASEGT. Trimming cost V 6 bases and J 5 bases; bases outside gene matches: 10. The DNA of the CDR3 is TGTGCCAGCAGCGACCCCGGGACTAGCGGGTTTGAGACCCAGTACTTC. It specifies CASSDPGTSGFETQYF.

The table lists this clonotype with many counts. The rearrangement links TRBV6-2 or TRBV6-3 to TRBJ2-7; TRBD1 matches 7 bases. Trimming removed 5 bases from V and 5 bases from J; junction bases left unmatched: 9. Per germline, CDR1 MNHEY and CDR2 SVGEGT. This CDR3 contains 14 residues. The CDR3 bases are TGTGCCAGCAGTGAACAGGGGATCAGGGACGAGCAGTACTTC. This encodes CASSEQGIRDEQYF.